The present T cell receptor beta chain was sequenced within a study of Ad26.COV2.S vaccination and SARS-CoV-2 variants. Broader study findings: There was reportedly substantial breadth in spike-specific CD8+ and CD4+ T cell responses after vaccination. Recipients of either vaccine or placebo displayed similar breadth of non-spike TCRs.

This table comes from immunoSEQ multiplex PCR, and its TCRdb copy is limited to in-frame clones, with some not included. The sample has 350,000 to 450,000 clones; approximately 90% are singletons. Germline V gives CDR1 SEHNR, CDR2 FQNEAQ (reference sequence). The V gene lost 5 bases and the J gene lost 6 bases, with 7 bases spanning the gap. This CDR3 is 11 amino acids long. The treatment: some 20 received Ad26.COV2.S at low or high dose, single or two shots; roughly 5 received placebo; per-sample allocation not given. Sampling was done on day 63 after the first vaccine or placebo injection. Concerning this clone itself: The antigen remains unidentified.

The sample was peripheral blood, taken in a trial of Ad26.COV2.S vaccine versus placebo. The receptor was isolated from a person between 18 and 59 years old who received the Ad26.COV2.S COVID-19 vaccine or a placebo. V usage is TRBV7-9 and J usage is TRBJ1-2, with D unclear. CDR3 sequence (DNA): TGTGCCAGCAGCAGAAACAATGGCTACACCTTC. It specifies CASSRNNGYTF. Based on the CDR3 plus reference TRBV7-9 and TRBJ1-2, the full variable domain is DTGVSQNPRHKITKRGQNVTFRCDPISEHNRLYWYRQTLGQGPEFLTYFQNEAQLEKSRLLSDRFSAERPKGSFSTLEIQRTEQGDSAMYLCASSRNNGYTFGSGTRLTVV.